This TCR beta chain originates from a study of tumor-infiltrating lymphocytes in localized non-small cell lung cancer. The CDR3 loop spans 16 amino acids. With V trimmed by 5 bases and J by 3 bases, 6 bases remained unmatched. The germline V gene has CDR1 LNHDA and CDR2 SQIVND (reference sequence). Libraries were prepared by immunoSEQ multiplex PCR; TCRdb keeps only in-frame clonotypes and omits some of them. The sample lists about 13,000 clones; 79% were seen once. The chain carries TRBV19 and TRBJ2-2, with 10 bases matching TRBD2. The receptor's source is a human donor with non-small cell lung cancer. Sequences were obtained from lung tumor tissue. DNA for the CDR3: TGTGCCAGTAGTTCTAGCGGGAGAGGGTACACCGGGGAGCTGTTTTTT. Translating it yields CASSSSGRGYTGELFF.